A single sample gave rise to the 19 T cell receptor beta chains below, sequenced in a study of cytomegalovirus exposure and HLA in healthy donors. The primer mix had 60 Vbeta and 13 Jbeta primers. Using immunoSEQ multiplex PCR, the repertoire was profiled, and TCRdb retains in-frame clones only, with some absent. Of 87,000 or so clones detected, 64% appear once; the ten largest clones hold approximately 3%. The sequenced sample consisted of PBMCs. The receptors come from a man aged 55 to 70 in good health and CMV-seronegative.

In its sample, this clone was seen a few times. The chain is built from TRBV5-1 and TRBJ2-4; weak D call: TRBD2 (7 bases). V lost 3 bases to trimming and J lost 14 bases, with 21 bases between them. Per germline, CDR1 SGHRS and CDR2 YFSETQ. There are 14 residues in the CDR3. Written as DNA, the CDR3 is TGCGCCAGCAGCTGGGGGTTAGACGGGGGGCGAGAGTACTTC. It specifies CASSWGLDGGREYF.

The chain carries TRBV28 and TRBJ2-5; a possible D gene is TRBD1 (6 bases). CDR3 length: 15 residues. Trimming stripped 1 base from V and 7 bases from J, with 16 bases between. CDR1 and CDR2 from the germline V gene are MDHEN and SYDVKM. In DNA, the CDR3 is TGTGCCAGCAGTTTATCAGGGAATGTGGGGGCGACCCAGTACTTC. Its translation is CASSLSGNVGATQYF.

The table lists this clone with a few counts. Other DNA sequences in the same sample also yield this CDR3. The genes are TRBV30 and TRBJ1-6, with 10 bases identical to TRBD1. This CDR3 has 14 amino acids. Germline CDR1 GTSNPN, CDR2 SVGIG (reference sequence). The trim removed 5 bases at V and 7 bases at J, leaving 5 bases unmatched. CDR3: CAWGRDRGNSPLHF. In DNA form, the CDR3 reads TGTGCCTGGGGCCGGGACAGGGGAAATTCACCCCTCCACTTT. Combining the CDR3 with reference TRBV30 and TRBJ1-6 gives the whole variable domain SQTIHQWPATLVQPVGSPLSLECTVEGTSNPNLYWYRQAAGRGLQLLFYSVGIGQISSEVPQNLSASRPQDRQFILSSKKLLLSDSGFYLCAWGRDRGNSPLHFGNGTRLTVT.

The chain uses TRBV6-1 and TRBJ2-2; D perhaps matches TRBD2 (5 bases). The germline V and J ends were trimmed by 2 bases and 6 bases, with 10 bases remaining between them. The CDR3 length is 14 residues. Germline V gene data show CDR1 as MNHNS and CDR2 as SASEGT. The CDR3: CASSETRLAGELFF. DNA of the CDR3: TGTGCCAGCAGTGAAACTAGACTCGCCGGGGAGCTGTTTTTT.

This chain links TRBV20-1 with TRBJ1-2; D remains unclear. Germline V CDR1 and CDR2: DFQATT, SNEGSKA (reference sequence). The CDR3 is made up of 11 amino acids. Trimming took 6 bases from V and 7 from J, leaving 12 bases between them. CDR3 nucleotides: TGCAGTGCGCAAGAGGGCTTTGGCTACACCTTC. Translation: CSAQEGFGYTF.

This chain uses TRBV2 with TRBJ1-2; weak D call: TRBD1 (6 bases). The CDR3 runs 21 residues. Trimming pared 2 bases from V and 2 bases from J, leaving 30 bases between. Per germline, CDR1 SNHLY and CDR2 FYNNEI. For the CDR3, the DNA is TGTGCCAGCAGTGAAAGGAGCGGAGACCCGGTGAAGCAGGGGCCCAACTATGGCTACACCTTC. It translates to CASSERSGDPVKQGPNYGYTF.

V is TRBV7-3 and J is TRBJ1-6; 7 bases match TRBD1. The CDR3 spans 14 residues. The V gene end was trimmed by 5 bases and the J gene end by 10 bases; junction bases not matched to a gene: 8. Germline V gene sequence: CDR1 SGHTA, CDR2 FQGTGA. The CDR3 loop reads CASSLTRGDSPLHF. CDR3 coding DNA: TGTGCCAGCAGCCTCACCAGGGGGGACTCACCCCTCCACTTT.

The V call is TRBV19, the J call TRBJ1-4; unclear D gene. Trimming pared 4 bases from V and 8 bases from J, leaving 14 bases between. The CDR3 contains 14 residues. Germline CDR1 is LNHDA and CDR2 is SQIVND (reference sequence). CDR3 DNA: TGTGCCAGTAGTAACCGCCTTAAGAGGGAAAAACTGTTTTTT. Its protein is CASSNRLKREKLFF.

This sequence joins TRBV5-4 and TRBJ2-1; D possibly corresponds to TRBD2 (6 bases). Per germline, CDR1 SGHNT and CDR2 YYREEE (reference sequence). Trimming took off 0 bases at V and 7 bases at J, with 14 bases between the two ends. CDR3 length: 15 amino acids. Here the CDR3 DNA reads TGTGCCAGCAGCTTGGAAGCGGGCCTCTGGAATGAGCAGTTCTTC. It yields the protein CASSLEAGLWNEQFF.

The chain is built from TRBV18 and TRBJ1-1; D remains ambiguous. Between the trimmed V and J ends, which lost 0 bases and 8 bases, there was a span of 13 bases. Germline values: CDR1 KGHSH, CDR2 LQKENI. This CDR3 has 14 amino acids. In DNA form, the CDR3 reads TGTGCCAGCTCACCACCGGTTTTGAGGGAAGAAGCTTTCTTT. It specifies CASSPPVLREEAFF.

V is TRBV14 and J is TRBJ2-5; D might be TRBD1 (6 bases). This CDR3 is 14 amino acids long. V gave up 2 bases and J gave up 5 bases, with 12 bases separating them. Germline V CDR1 and CDR2: SGHDN, FVKESK. The CDR3 sequence: CASSQFTGWETQYF. The CDR3 DNA is TGTGCCAGCAGCCAATTTACAGGGTGGGAGACCCAGTACTTC.

The V gene is TRBV7-8, the J gene TRBJ2-3; 9 bases map to TRBD2. The V gene end was trimmed by 0 bases and the J gene end by 8 bases; junction bases not matched to a gene: 12. The CDR3 sequence is 17 residues long. Germline-derived CDR1 and CDR2 are SGHVS and FQNEAQ. The CDR3 DNA follows: TGTGCCAGCAGCTTAGCCGGTAGCGGGGGACCAGGGGCTACGCAGTATTTT. Translation: CASSLAGSGGPGATQYF.

About this clone: The same CDR3 can be traced to other DNA sequences in this sample. The chain joins TRBV11-2 to TRBJ1-5; TRBD1 might be the D (6 bases). V was pared by 1 base and J by 4 bases, with 11 bases between. The germline CDR1 and CDR2 sequences are SGHAT and FQNNGV. This CDR3 contains 15 residues. The CDR3 spells CASSLGRGLNQPQHF. The CDR3 coding sequence is TGTGCCAGCAGCTTAGGCAGGGGCCTTAATCAGCCCCAGCATTTT.

A few counts support this clone. The V call is TRBV28, the J call TRBJ1-2, with 7 bases matching TRBD1. The trim removed 6 bases at V and 5 bases at J, leaving 9 bases unmatched. This CDR3 has 14 amino acids. CDR1 is MDHEN and CDR2 is SYDVKM in the germline V gene. This chain's CDR3 is CASSPNRQGYGYTF. The DNA for the CDR3 is TGTGCCAGCAGCCCAAACAGACAGGGTTATGGCTACACCTTC.

The table lists this clone with many counts. The chain combines TRBV25-1 with TRBJ2-5; 15 positions agree with TRBD2. V shed 3 bases and J 7 bases; nucleotides not matched to a gene: 12. The CDR3 has 18 amino acids. Germline V gene lookup returns CDR1 MGHDK and CDR2 SYGVNS. The CDR3: CASSDAGLAGGQIGTQYF. CDR3 in DNA: TGTGCCAGCAGTGATGCCGGACTAGCGGGGGGGCAGATAGGGACCCAGTACTTC.

This clone was seen a handful of times. This chain connects TRBV19 to TRBJ1-3, with a weak D call TRBD1 (5 bases). Per germline, CDR1 LNHDA and CDR2 SQIVND (reference sequence). Trimming left V 7 bases short and J 3 bases short, with 13 bases between. This CDR3 spans 14 amino acids. The CDR3 DNA follows: TGTGCCAGTAAAGTAACCGGGGGTGGAAACACCATATATTTT. It is translated as CASKVTGGGNTIYF.

The V and J genes are TRBV5-1 and TRBJ2-7, with a possible D match to TRBD2 (6 bases). The CDR3 length is 14 residues. CDR1 is SGHRS, CDR2 YFSETQ, per germline. V was shortened by 4 bases and J by 5 bases, with 16 bases between the two germline ends. DNA of the CDR3: TGCGCCAGCAGCGGGCGGACTACGGTCGACGAGCAGTACTTC. Its protein is CASSGRTTVDEQYF.

This clone was recorded once. This chain joins TRBV5-6 and TRBJ1-5, with TRBD1 identical over 9 bases. The J segment lost 5 bases and the V segment lost 0 bases, leaving 3 bases of the junction unmatched. The CDR3 is made up of 15 amino acids. Germline CDR1 SGHDT, CDR2 YYEEEE. The CDR3: CASSLAGTGYQPQHF. The CDR3 bases are TGTGCCAGCAGCTTGGCCGGGACAGGGTATCAGCCCCAGCATTTT. Complete variable domain (other parts from reference TRBV5-6 and TRBJ1-5): DAGVTQSPTHLIKTRGQQVTLRCSPKSGHDTVSWYQQALGQGPQFIFQYYEEEERQRGNFPDRFSGHQFPNYSSELNVNALLLGDSALYLCASSLAGTGYQPQHFGDGTRLSIL.

The chain links TRBV19 to TRBJ2-1, with 8 bases fitting TRBD1. Per the germline V gene, CDR1 is LNHDA and CDR2 is SQIVND (reference sequence). CDR3 length: 14 residues. Trimming at V came to 5 bases and at J to 6 bases, leaving 6 bases not matched to a gene. CDR3 sequence (DNA): TGTGCCAGTAGTGGCAGGGGGCACCTCAATGAGCAGTTCTTC. This gives the protein CASSGRGHLNEQFF. Together with reference TRBV19 and TRBJ2-1, the CDR3 gives the full variable domain: DGGITQSPKYLFRKEGQNVTLSCEQNLNHDAMYWYRQDPGQGLRLIYYSQIVNDFQKGDIAEGYSVSREKKESFPLTVTSAQKNPTAFYLCASSGRGHLNEQFFGPGTRLTVL.